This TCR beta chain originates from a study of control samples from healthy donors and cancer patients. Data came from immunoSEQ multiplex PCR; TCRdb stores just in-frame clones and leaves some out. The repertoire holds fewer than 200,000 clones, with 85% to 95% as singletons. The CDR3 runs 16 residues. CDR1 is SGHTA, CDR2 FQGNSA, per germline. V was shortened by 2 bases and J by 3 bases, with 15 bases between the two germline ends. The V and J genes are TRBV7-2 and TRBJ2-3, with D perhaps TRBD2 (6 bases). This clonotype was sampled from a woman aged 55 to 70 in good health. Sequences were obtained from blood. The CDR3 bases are TGTGCCAGCAGCTTAAGTCCCCGGGACTTTACAGATACGCAGTATTTT. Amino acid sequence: CASSLSPRDFTDTQYF.